Following are 30 T cell receptor beta chains from one sample sequenced in a study of OX40 agonist ivuxolimab in advanced cancers. Sequencing used immunoSEQ multiplex PCR; TCRdb keeps in-frame clones, though not all of them. The table lists 60,000 to 85,000 clones, around 87% of them singletons. The sample in question was CD4+ or CD8+ T cells sorted from blood, obtained in a trial of the OX40 agonist ivuxolimab. The receptors shown here come from an adult with an advanced solid tumor such as melanoma, head and neck, liver or kidney cancer.

This chain connects TRBV5-1 to TRBJ2-2; D gene unclear. CDR1 is SGHRS, CDR2 YFSETQ, per germline. Trimming shortened V by 2 bases and J by 3 bases, and 5 bases separated the two germline ends. This CDR3 spans 13 amino acids. This CDR3 is CASSFGDTGELFF. The CDR3 coding sequence is TGCGCCAGCAGCTTTGGGGACACCGGGGAGCTGTTTTTT.

This chain uses TRBV21-1 with TRBJ2-2; TRBD1 is the table's D call, not checked against the DNA. TRBV21-1 is noted as a pseudogene. This CDR3 spans 15 amino acids. This CDR3 reads CASSTWAWNTGELFF. The DNA of the CDR3 is TGTGCCAGCAGCACGTGGGCTTGGAACACCGGGGAGCTGTTTTTT.

The gene calls are TRBV29-1 and TRBJ2-7; D is unresolved. Trimming stripped 7 bases from V and 2 bases from J, with 12 bases between. The CDR3 runs to 12 residues. CDR1 is SQVTM and CDR2 is ANQGSEA in the germline V gene. For the CDR3, the DNA is TGCAGCGGAAGAAACCGAGCCTACGAGCAGTACTTC. It encodes CSGRNRAYEQYF.

CDR3 nucleotides: TGTGCCAGCAGCTTAGGTGGGACTAGCGTTCTCCATGAGCAGTTCTTC. Its protein product is CASSLGGTSVLHEQFF. J is TRBJ2-1 and V is TRBV7-2; 10 bases map to TRBD2. Germline V gene lookup returns CDR1 SGHTA and CDR2 FQGNSA. This CDR3 is built from 16 residues. V shed 1 base and J 8 bases; nucleotides not matched to a gene: 8. Looking up the rest from reference TRBV7-2 and TRBJ2-1 gives the full variable domain: GAGVSQSPSNKVTEKGKDVELRCDPISGHTALYWYRQSLGQGLEFLIYFQGNSAPDKSGLPSDRFSAERTGGSVSTLTIQRTQQEDSAVYLCASSLGGTSVLHEQFFGPGTRLTVL.

The CDR3 reads CASARSEGGTGELFF. The CDR3 region has the DNA TGCGCCAGCGCCCGGTCGGAAGGAGGGACCGGGGAGCTGTTTTTT. The genes are TRBV5-1 and TRBJ2-2; D is possibly TRBD2 (6 bases). From germline, CDR1 is SGHRS and CDR2 YFSETQ. Trimming left V 7 bases short and J 5 bases short, with 18 bases between. There are 15 residues in the CDR3.

The J gene is TRBJ1-1, the V gene TRBV7-2, with a weak D call TRBD1 (6 bases). The germline V gene encodes CDR1 SGHTA and CDR2 FQGNSA. V lost 5 bases, J lost 9 bases, and 16 bases lay in between. The CDR3 extends over 13 amino acids. In nucleotides, the CDR3 is TGTGCCAGCAGCCTAGGGGGGATTTTGAAAGCTTTCTTT. Its protein is CASSLGGILKAFF. The variable domain in full, completed from reference TRBV7-2 and TRBJ1-1, reads GAGVSQSPSNKVTEKGKDVELRCDPISGHTALYWYRQSLGQGLEFLIYFQGNSAPDKSGLPSDRFSAERTGGSVSTLTIQRTQQEDSAVYLCASSLGGILKAFFGQGTRLTVV.

V is TRBV5-8 and J is TRBJ2-4, with 8 bases fitting TRBD1. V lost 1 base, J lost 8 bases, and 5 bases stayed unmatched. CDR3 length: 14 amino acids. CDR1 is SGHTS and CDR2 is YDEGEE in the germline V gene. CDR3 DNA sequence: TGTGCCAGCAGCTTGCGTACAGGGGGAGACATTCAGTACTTC. As protein: CASSLRTGGDIQYF.

The rearrangement links TRBV6-1 to TRBJ2-2; possibly TRBD2 for D (6 bases). The CDR3 extends over 16 amino acids. V lost 2 bases to trimming and J lost 1 base, with 11 bases between them. CDR1 and CDR2 from the germline V gene are MNHNS and SASEGT. The DNA for the CDR3 is TGTGCCAGCAGTGAACGGGTGGGACTGAACACCGGGGAGCTGTTTTTT. This codes for CASSERVGLNTGELFF.

The chain uses TRBV19 and TRBJ1-2; D remains unclear. CDR1 LNHDA and CDR2 SQIVND come from the germline V gene (reference sequence). The V gene lost 7 bases and the J gene lost 0 bases, with 15 bases spanning the gap. This CDR3 spans 15 amino acids. CDR3 in amino acids: CASNPGRRPNYGYTF. In nucleotides, the CDR3 is TGTGCCAGTAACCCTGGAAGAAGACCTAACTATGGCTACACCTTC. Full variable domain (missing parts from reference TRBV19 and TRBJ1-2): DGGITQSPKYLFRKEGQNVTLSCEQNLNHDAMYWYRQDPGQGLRLIYYSQIVNDFQKGDIAEGYSVSREKKESFPLTVTSAQKNPTAFYLCASNPGRRPNYGYTFGSGTRLTVV.

J is TRBJ1-1 and V is TRBV11-2; D gene ambiguous. Germline-derived CDR1 and CDR2 are SGHAT and FQNNGV. This CDR3 has 13 amino acids. Deletions cut 1 base from V and 5 bases from J, with 8 bases between. The CDR3 DNA reads TGTGCCAGCAGCTTAGCCCACCTGACTGAAGCTTTCTTT. Its protein product is CASSLAHLTEAFF.

This rearrangement joins TRBV6-6 to TRBJ1-4; 9 bases are shared with TRBD1. CDR3 size: 15 residues. Germline CDR1 reads MNHNY; CDR2 reads SVGAGI (reference sequence). J was trimmed by 4 bases and V by 4 bases; bases with no gene match: 4. In DNA, the CDR3 is TGTGCCAGCAGTTCGGGACAGGGCCTTAATGAAAAACTGTTTTTT. It encodes CASSSGQGLNEKLFF.

V is TRBV29-1 and J is TRBJ2-7; D ambiguous. The CDR3 is made up of 11 amino acids. CDR1 is SQVTM and CDR2 is ANQGSEA in the germline V gene. V dropped 2 bases and J dropped 6 bases, with 8 bases sitting between them. The CDR3 nucleotides are TGCAGCGTTGAATTGCCGGCCGAGCAGTACTTC. This codes for CSVELPAEQYF.

V and J are TRBV12-2 and TRBJ1-5. TRBV12-2 is recorded as a pseudogene. The CDR3 is 13 amino acids. Here the CDR3 DNA reads TGTGCAAGTCGCCCCGATGAGGATCAGCCCCAGCATTTT. Protein: CASRPDEDQPQHF.

The chain is built from TRBV28 and TRBJ1-3; TRBD1 aligns across 9 bases. Germline trimming cut 4 bases from V and 7 bases from J; bases unmatched to any gene: 5. Germline V CDR1 and CDR2: MDHEN, SYDVKM. The CDR3 runs 14 residues. CDR3 region: CASSSGTGRNTIYF. The CDR3 DNA sequence: TGTGCCAGCAGTTCCGGGACAGGGCGCAACACCATATATTTT.

The rearrangement uses TRBV6-4 and TRBJ2-1; 12 positions match TRBD2. Germline trimming cut 6 bases from V and 9 bases from J; bases unmatched to any gene: 6. The CDR3 extends over 14 amino acids. CDR1 MRHNA and CDR2 SNTAGT come from the germline V gene. This CDR3 is CASRATSGSGEQFF. CDR3 sequence (DNA): TGTGCCAGCAGAGCGACTAGCGGGAGCGGTGAGCAGTTCTTC.

This clone was observed a single time. This chain connects TRBV9 to TRBJ1-2; D unclear. CDR3 length: 13 residues. V was shortened by 4 bases and J by 9 bases, with 16 bases between the two germline ends. CDR1 SGDLS and CDR2 YYNGEE come from the germline V gene. In DNA form, the CDR3 reads TGTGCCAGCAGCTCGACCGGTGCTATGCGCTACACCTTC. Encoded protein: CASSSTGAMRYTF.

The chain has TRBV19 and TRBJ2-5; D possibly corresponds to TRBD2 (6 bases). Matching the DNA end better, TRBJ2-7 makes the J call doubtful. The CDR3 loop spans 15 amino acids. From germline, CDR1 is LNHDA and CDR2 SQIVND (reference sequence). The DNA of the CDR3 is TGTGCCAGTAGTATGACGAGGGACGGGAGCTACGAGCAGTACTTC. Translated: CASSMTRDGSYEQYF.

The rearrangement joins TRBV5-6 to TRBJ2-1; D not certain. V was cut by 0 bases and J by 1 base, with 8 bases left in between. The CDR3 contains 15 residues. Germline CDR1 is SGHDT and CDR2 is YYEEEE. The CDR3 DNA reads TGTGCCAGCAGCTTGGATGAGGCGTCCTACAATGAGCAGTTCTTC. It codes for CASSLDEASYNEQFF. The entire variable domain, with the rest obtained from reference TRBV5-6 and TRBJ2-1, is as follows: DAGVTQSPTHLIKTRGQQVTLRCSPKSGHDTVSWYQQALGQGPQFIFQYYEEEERQRGNFPDRFSGHQFPNYSSELNVNALLLGDSALYLCASSLDEASYNEQFFGPGTRLTVL.

J is TRBJ2-1 and V is TRBV7-2; 9 bases line up with TRBD2. The CDR3 has 16 amino acids. The germline CDR1 and CDR2 sequences are SGHTA and FQGNSA. V dropped 2 bases and J dropped 9; count of bases not matched to a gene: 11. CDR3 region: CASSLSLAGRYGEQFF. The CDR3, as DNA: TGTGCCAGCAGCTTAAGTCTAGCGGGAAGGTATGGTGAGCAGTTCTTC.

This chain uses TRBV7-9 with TRBJ2-5; D is tentatively TRBD1 or TRBD2 (6 bases each). Trimming stripped 8 bases from V and 1 base from J, with 17 bases between. The CDR3 is made up of 15 amino acids. Germline V CDR1 and CDR2: SEHNR, FQNEAQ (reference sequence). Written as DNA, the CDR3 is TGTGCCAGCGTGCGAAGGGGGGCCGCCCAAGAGACCCAGTACTTC. Amino acid sequence: CASVRRGAAQETQYF.

The chain uses TRBV7-6 and TRBJ1-3, with D uncertain. CDR1 and CDR2 from the germline V gene are SGHVS and FNYEAQ. V was cut by 5 bases and J by 4 bases, with 15 bases left in between. The CDR3 length is 15 residues. In nucleotides, the CDR3 is TGTGCCAGCAGCCGAACGGGAAGAAAGGGAAACACCATATATTTT. This encodes CASSRTGRKGNTIYF.

This chain connects TRBV5-1 to TRBJ1-1; 7 bases are shared with TRBD1. Germline V gene data show CDR1 as SGHRS and CDR2 as YFSETQ. This CDR3 comprises 14 residues. V lost 7 bases to trimming and J lost 8 bases; unmatched junction nucleotides: 14. The CDR3 sequence: CASHLETGPSEAFF. CDR3 bases: TGCGCCAGCCACCTGGAGACAGGGCCTTCCGAAGCTTTCTTT. The variable domain in full, with the rest retrieved from reference TRBV5-1 and TRBJ1-1, is KAGVTQTPRYLIKTRGQQVTLSCSPISGHRSVSWYQQTPGQGLQFLFEYFSETQRNKGNFPGRFSGRQFSNSRSEMNVSTLELGDSALYLCASHLETGPSEAFFGQGTRLTVV.

The chain combines TRBV5-1 with TRBJ2-3, with D hard to call. Germline loops: CDR1 SGHRS, CDR2 YFSETQ. The CDR3 has 13 residues. Trimming removed 1 base at V and 4 bases at J, with 7 bases between. This chain's CDR3 is CASSLYGSDTQYF. CDR3 bases: TGCGCCAGCAGCTTGTACGGATCAGATACGCAGTATTTT.

The V and J genes are TRBV6-6 and TRBJ2-5; D is perhaps TRBD1 or TRBD2 (5 bases each). The germline CDR1 and CDR2 sequences are MNHNY and SVGAGI (reference sequence). This CDR3 region has 14 residues. V was cut by 8 bases and J by 1 base, with 14 bases left in between. The CDR3 DNA follows: TGTGCCAGCTCAAACGGGGCGCTCCAAGAGACCCAGTACTTC. It specifies CASSNGALQETQYF.

This chain connects TRBV2 to TRBJ2-5; 7 bases align to TRBD1. The assigned J gene may be wrong: the sequence end matches TRBJ2-7 better. Germline lookup yields CDR1 SNHLY and CDR2 FYNNEI. The length of the CDR3 is 15 residues. As DNA, the CDR3 is TGTGCCATTGCTGGGGACAGACCGAACCCCTACGAGCAGTACTTC. Residues: CAIAGDRPNPYEQYF.

The gene calls are TRBV6-1 and TRBJ2-2, with TRBD2 as a possible D gene (5 bases). The CDR3 loop spans 14 amino acids. V lost 10 bases and J 1 base, leaving 13 bases between the germline ends. The V gene's germline CDR1 is MNHNS and CDR2 SASEGT. This CDR3 is CAIQPAGNTGELFF. CDR3 in DNA: TGTGCCATCCAGCCGGCGGGGAACACCGGGGAGCTGTTTTTT.

The sample holds one count of this clone. This chain links TRBV19 with TRBJ2-5; the D is unclear. The ends were cut back, 3 bases at V and 0 bases at J, with 5 bases in the middle. The CDR3 covers 13 residues. Germline values: CDR1 LNHDA, CDR2 SQIVND (reference sequence). The CDR3 DNA reads as TGTGCCAGTAGTATGACCTACCAAGAGACCCAGTACTTC. Its translation is CASSMTYQETQYF.

This clone was seen a single time. The CDR3 loop is CASSIDPRTGDYGYTF. The CDR3 DNA is TGTGCCAGTAGTATAGATCCGAGGACAGGTGACTATGGCTACACCTTC. The chain joins TRBV19 to TRBJ1-2, with 7 bases lining up with TRBD1. The V segment lost 0 bases and the J segment 3 bases; nucleotides outside the gene matches: 7. Germline V gene lookup returns CDR1 LNHDA and CDR2 SQIVND (reference sequence). The CDR3 extends over 16 amino acids.

This sequence joins TRBV12-5 and TRBJ2-3; no clear D. This CDR3 comprises 13 residues. Germline CDR1 LGHNT, CDR2 FRNRAP. Trimming cost V 4 bases and J 2 bases, with 7 bases left between them. CDR3 protein: CASGYATTDTQYF. DNA for the CDR3: TGTGCTAGTGGTTACGCGACCACAGATACGCAGTATTTT.

V gene TRBV7-2 combines with J gene TRBJ2-5; 15 nucleotides align to TRBD2. The DNA end lines up better with TRBJ2-7; the J call may be wrong. CDR1 is SGHTA, CDR2 FQGNSA, per germline. The CDR3 has 16 amino acids. For the CDR3, the DNA is TGTGCCAGCAGCTGGGGGGGGACTAGCGGGAGGTACGAGCAGTACTTC. Protein sequence: CASSWGGTSGRYEQYF.